A selection of T cell receptor beta chains follows, all from one sample in a study of T cell responses to AZD1222 COVID-19 vaccine. Using immunoSEQ multiplex PCR, the repertoire was profiled, and TCRdb retains in-frame clones only, with some absent. The sample records about 52,000 clones, 87% being singletons. Source: peripheral blood, taken 28 days after the second AZD1222 dose. The receptors shown here come from an adult who received the AZD1222 COVID-19 vaccine. Each CDR3 is given with its conserved first and last residue. Each record gives: J gene, D gene, V gene, clone size, CDR3 protein, CDR3 DNA. A D gene is named only where the DNA matches it firmly. Some rows mark clone size as missing; the rest say once, few, many or name a class of expanded clone.

TRBJ1-5,NA,TRBV6-6,NA,CASSWGGDQPQHF,TGTGCCAGCAGTTGGGGGGGGGATCAGCCCCAGCATTTT
TRBJ2-1,TRBD2,TRBV19,once,CASQLAGGYNEQFF,TGTGCCAGTCAGTTAGCGGGAGGTTATAATGAGCAGTTCTTC
TRBJ2-3,TRBD2,TRBV27,NA,CASSSPGGADTQYF,TGTGCCAGCAGTTCTCCGGGGGGGGCAGATACGCAGTATTTT
TRBJ1-5,TRBD1,TRBV28,NA,CASSLRKDRGYQPQHF,TGTGCCAGCAGTTTAAGAAAGGACAGGGGGTATCAGCCCCAGCATTTT
TRBJ1-5,NA,TRBV29-1,NA,CSVGGSNQPQHF,TGCAGCGTAGGGGGAAGCAATCAGCCCCAGCATTTT
TRBJ1-1,NA,TRBV29-1,NA,CSVVPTGNTEAFF,TGCAGCGTTGTTCCCACCGGGAACACTGAAGCTTTCTTT
TRBJ2-5,NA,TRBV21-1,NA,CASSLLKQYF,TGTGCCAGCAGCCTCTTGAAGCAGTACTTC
TRBJ1-5,NA,TRBV21-1,NA,CASSKQGVETKVNQPQHF,TGTGCCAGCAGCAAACAGGGAGTGGAGACTAAAGTGAATCAGCCCCAGCATTTT
TRBJ2-7,NA,TRBV5-4,NA,CASSPNSGGPLYF,TGTGCCAGCAGCCCCAACTCCGGGGGTCCCCTGTACTTC
TRBJ2-1,NA,TRBV2,once,CASTPGRDTYNEQFF,TGTGCCAGTACCCCGGGGCGGGACACCTACAATGAGCAGTTCTTC
TRBJ1-5,TRBD1,TRBV28,NA,CASRSTGGRQPQHF,TGTGCCAGCAGGTCGACAGGGGGTAGGCAGCCCCAGCATTTT
TRBJ2-5,NA,TRBV20-1,NA,CSARGAGTQYF,TGCAGTGCGAGAGGGGCGGGGACCCAGTACTTC
TRBJ2-1,TRBD2,TRBV4-2,NA,CASSQGGAGGGEQFF,TGTGCCAGCAGCCAGGGCGGGGCGGGAGGCGGTGAGCAGTTCTTC
TRBJ1-6,TRBD1,TRBV2,NA,CASSARQGGSSPLHF,TGTGCCAGCAGTGCCCGACAGGGAGGATCTTCACCCCTCCACTTT
TRBJ1-4,TRBD1,TRBV10-3,few,CAIGQGVEKLFF,TGTGCCATCGGGCAGGGGGTTGAAAAACTGTTTTTT
TRBJ2-7,TRBD2,TRBV6-1,NA,CASSERLAGGPHEQYF,TGTGCCAGCAGTGAACGGCTAGCGGGAGGGCCCCACGAGCAGTACTTC
TRBJ1-2,NA,TRBV7-9,NA,CASSLVVLGQRIYGYTF,TGTGCCAGCAGTTTAGTTGTTTTAGGACAGCGGATATATGGCTACACCTTC
TRBJ2-1,TRBD2,TRBV7-8,NA,CASRARRLAGVNEQFF,TGTGCCAGCAGAGCGCGGCGGCTAGCGGGAGTCAATGAGCAGTTCTTC
TRBJ1-5,TRBD1,TRBV6-5,NA,CASSRQGGDQPQHF,TGTGCCAGCAGCCGACAGGGCGGCGATCAGCCCCAGCATTTT
TRBJ1-1,NA,TRBV3-1/TRBV3-2,NA,CASSQRNTEAFF,TGTGCCAGCAGCCAACGGAACACTGAAGCTTTCTTT
TRBJ2-1,NA,TRBV1,once,CTSSQASETYNEQFF,TGCACCAGCAGCCAGGCCAGCGAAACCTACAATGAGCAGTTCTTC